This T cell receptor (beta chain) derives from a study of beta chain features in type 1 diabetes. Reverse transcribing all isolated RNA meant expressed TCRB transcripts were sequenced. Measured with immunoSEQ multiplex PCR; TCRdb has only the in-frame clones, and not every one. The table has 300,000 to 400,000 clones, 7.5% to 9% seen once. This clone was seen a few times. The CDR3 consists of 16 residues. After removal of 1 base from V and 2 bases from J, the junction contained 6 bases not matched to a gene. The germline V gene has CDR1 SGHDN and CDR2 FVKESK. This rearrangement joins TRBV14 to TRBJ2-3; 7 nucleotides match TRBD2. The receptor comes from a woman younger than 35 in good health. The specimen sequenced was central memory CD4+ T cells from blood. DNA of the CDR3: TGTGCCAGCAGCCAAGTACCACTAGCGACCACAGATACGCAGTATTTT. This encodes CASSQVPLATTDTQYF.